The present T cell receptor beta chain was sequenced within a study of blood T cell repertoires in COVID-19 (dated by TCRdb to 2018 to 2020). General notes on the study: Samples covering the acute and convalescent phases of COVID-19 were provided by collaborators in the United States, Italy and Spain. The material from the prospective study consisted of cDNA or gDNA derived from T cells, B-cell-depleted T cells, or PBMCs. The samples were drawn from two sources: the first 160 participants of the ongoing ImmuneRACE study, and 1,200 or so subjects contributed by 6 global collaborators. A freely available public database, intended as a resource for researchers studying the immune response to SARS-CoV-2, is where the repertoires were released. Where available, HLA class I and class II types were taken from metadata supplied by the sample provider and were not determined by assay-based typing. Subjects who had been exposed to COVID-19, were actively infected with it, or had recovered from it provided the deeply sampled blood TCRbeta repertoires that made up the dataset. Nearly every sample came with metadata listing a de-identified subject ID, COVID-19 status, age in years and sex. Summary of the overall study and its limitations: The quantity of clinical and demographic metadata differed by source and by participant and was supplied without curation.

From its cysteine to its phenylalanine, the CDR3 spans 16 amino acids. Only the CDR3 portion is preserved as DNA: 48 bases, with reading frame beginning at the first base. CDR1 and CDR2 (LNHDA, SQIVND) derive from the germline V gene (reference sequence). The junction carries 21 bases between V and J, which are trimmed by 7 bases and 6 bases respectively. The immunoSEQ Assay, a bias-controlled multiplex PCR, was used to amplify TCRbeta CDR3 regions from genomic DNA. On the authors' methods: The number of nucleated cells in each sample was estimated by amplification of reference gene primers within the assay. To quantify the absolute abundance of each unique TCRbeta CDR3 rearrangement, sequence reads were collapsed and filtered. For each sample, productive Simpson clonality was calculated as the square root of Simpson's diversity index across productive rearrangements. Entries here come from immuneACCESS through TCRdb and include only in-frame sequences with V and J called. Some clones fail to appear in such tables; in the studies checked, an unresolved V gene covers under half of the shortfall, and the cause of the remainder is unknown. The V and J calls and clone size are taken from that table; D and trimming were inferred from the DNA. The sample records 55,000 to 65,000 clones, approximately 79% of which are singletons. 3% to 3.5% of the sample lies in the top ten.

The collaborating institutions used their own protocols to collect whole blood in K2EDTA tubes. For TCRbeta analysis, collaborators shipped samples in one of three forms: frozen whole blood, isolated PBMCs, or DNA extracted from either of those sample types. With regard to this clone: Its antigen is currently not known. Qualities for individual bases were not recorded, and no much larger clone is one base off.

Input material: peripheral blood. This receptor was obtained from a man aged 55 to 70 with acute or convalescent COVID-19. The chain is encoded by TRBV19 joined to TRBJ2-2; perhaps TRBD1 is the D gene, with 6 bases matching. The DNA reads as follows: TGTGCCAGTAACTCTTGGGGCCTACAGGGTGCCGGGGAGCTGTTTTTT. This yields the protein CASNSWGLQGAGELFF.